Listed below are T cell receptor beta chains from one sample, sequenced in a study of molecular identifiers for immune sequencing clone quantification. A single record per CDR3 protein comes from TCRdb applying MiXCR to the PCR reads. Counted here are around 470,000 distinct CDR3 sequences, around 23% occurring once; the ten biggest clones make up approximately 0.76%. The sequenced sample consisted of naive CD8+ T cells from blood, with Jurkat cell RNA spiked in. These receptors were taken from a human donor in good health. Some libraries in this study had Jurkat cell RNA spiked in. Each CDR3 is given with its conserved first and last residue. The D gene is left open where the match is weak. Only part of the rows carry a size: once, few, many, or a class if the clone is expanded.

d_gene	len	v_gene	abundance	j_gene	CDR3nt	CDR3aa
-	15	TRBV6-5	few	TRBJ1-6	TGTGCCAGCAGTCAACGACAGGCGGGGAATTCACCCCTCCACTTT	CASSQRQAGNSPLHF
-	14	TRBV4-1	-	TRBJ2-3	TGCGCCAGCAGCCAAGGCCCGACGGTTGATACGCAGTATTTT	CASSQGPTVDTQYF
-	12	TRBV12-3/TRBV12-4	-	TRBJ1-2	TGTGCCAGCAGTCCAGGGGTGATTGGCTACACCTTC	CASSPGVIGYTF
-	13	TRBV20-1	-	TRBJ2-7	TGCAGTGCCGAATCGACTACCGACTACGAGCAGTACTTC	CSAESTTDYEQYF
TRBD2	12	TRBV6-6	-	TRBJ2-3	TGTGCCAGCAGCTACGGGGGGGTTACGCAGTATTTT	CASSYGGVTQYF
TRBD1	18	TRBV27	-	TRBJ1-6	TGTGCCAGCAGTTTACAGAATCCGGGACAGGAGTATAATTCACCCCTCCACTTT	CASSLQNPGQEYNSPLHF
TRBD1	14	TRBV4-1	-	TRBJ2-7	TGCGCCAGCAGCATGGGACAGGAGACCTACGAGCAGTACTTC	CASSMGQETYEQYF
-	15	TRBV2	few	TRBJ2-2	TGTGCCAGCAGTGGTCCGGACGGCGGGACCGGGGAGCTGTTTTTT	CASSGPDGGTGELFF
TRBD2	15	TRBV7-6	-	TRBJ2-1	TGTGCCAGCAGCTTAGAGGGACTAGAATACGATGAGCAGTTCTTC	CASSLEGLEYDEQFF
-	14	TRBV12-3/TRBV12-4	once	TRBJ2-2	TGTGCCAGCAGTTTACACCAGAACACCGGGGAGCTGTTTTTT	CASSLHQNTGELFF
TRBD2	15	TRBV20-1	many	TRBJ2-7	TGCAGTGCTAGAGATACTAGCGGGAAAGTCCACGAGCAGTACTTC	CSARDTSGKVHEQYF
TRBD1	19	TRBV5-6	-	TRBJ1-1	TGTGCCAGCAGCCCCCGACAGGGCTATGGGTTGAAGCGGAACACTGAAGCTTTCTTT	CASSPRQGYGLKRNTEAFF
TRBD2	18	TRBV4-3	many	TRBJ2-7	TGCGCCAGCAGCCAAGATCGCTATAGCGGGGGGTACCTCTACGAGCAGTACTTC	CASSQDRYSGGYLYEQYF
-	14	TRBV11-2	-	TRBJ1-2	TGTGCCAGCAGCTTAGTAACTTTTGGGGCTGGCTACACCTTC	CASSLVTFGAGYTF
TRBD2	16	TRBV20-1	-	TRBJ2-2	TGCAGTGCTAGAGATCTCACTAGCGGGAGCCCCTGGGAGCTGTTTTTT	CSARDLTSGSPWELFF
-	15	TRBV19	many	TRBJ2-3	TGTGCCAGTAGTATGACTCAGGGTGGCACAGATACGCAGTATTTT	CASSMTQGGTDTQYF
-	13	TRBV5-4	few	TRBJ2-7	TGTGCCAGCAGCGGCGGGAAGGACTACGAGCAGTACTTC	CASSGGKDYEQYF
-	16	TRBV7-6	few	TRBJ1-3	TGTGCCAGCAGCTTAGCGGGCGGCTACTCTGGAAACACCATATATTTT	CASSLAGGYSGNTIYF
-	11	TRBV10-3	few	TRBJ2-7	TGTGCCATCACCGACACCTACGAGCAGTACTTC	CAITDTYEQYF
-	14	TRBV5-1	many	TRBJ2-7	TGCGCCAGCAGCCCGGGACTGACGAACTACGAGCAGTACTTC	CASSPGLTNYEQYF
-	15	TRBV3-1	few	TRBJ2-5	TGTGCCAGCAGCGAAAGGGTTGGGTACCAAGAGACCCAGTACTTC	CASSERVGYQETQYF
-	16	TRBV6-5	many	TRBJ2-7	TGTGCCAGCAGTCCCCTGAGGGCGACAGTCCCATACGAGCAGTACTTC	CASSPLRATVPYEQYF
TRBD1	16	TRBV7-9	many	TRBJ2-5	TGTGCCAGCAGCACGGGACAGGGGGCTTTAGAGGAGACCCAGTACTTC	CASSTGQGALEETQYF
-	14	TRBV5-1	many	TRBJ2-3	TGCGCCAGCAGCCTGGATAAGGGGGTAGATACGCAGTATTTT	CASSLDKGVDTQYF
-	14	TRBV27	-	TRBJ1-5	TGTGCCAGCAGTCAAAAGGGGTTCAATCAGCCCCAGCATTTT	CASSQKGFNQPQHF
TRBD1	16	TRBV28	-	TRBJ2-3	TGTGCCAGCAGTTTCACGGACAGGGGGCGCACAGATACGCAGTATTTT	CASSFTDRGRTDTQYF
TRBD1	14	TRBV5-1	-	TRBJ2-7	TGCGCCAGCAGTCACCGGGACAGGGACCACGAGCAGTACTTC	CASSHRDRDHEQYF
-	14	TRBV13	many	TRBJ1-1	TGTGCCAGCAGCTCAGTTGGGGAATGGACTGAAGCTTTCTTT	CASSSVGEWTEAFF
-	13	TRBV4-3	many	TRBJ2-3	TGCGCCAGCAGCGGTGAAGGGGCAGATACGCAGTATTTT	CASSGEGADTQYF
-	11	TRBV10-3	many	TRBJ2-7	TGTGCCATCAGTGGCTCGGTGGAGCAGTACTTC	CAISGSVEQYF
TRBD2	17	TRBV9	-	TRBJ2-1	TGTGCCAGCAGCCCCCCCCTGGTAGCGGGGGATTACAATGAGCAGTTCTTC	CASSPPLVAGDYNEQFF
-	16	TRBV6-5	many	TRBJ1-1	TGTGCCATTCAGCCGGGACATAGGGATCGGAACACTGAAGCTTTCTTT	CAIQPGHRDRNTEAFF